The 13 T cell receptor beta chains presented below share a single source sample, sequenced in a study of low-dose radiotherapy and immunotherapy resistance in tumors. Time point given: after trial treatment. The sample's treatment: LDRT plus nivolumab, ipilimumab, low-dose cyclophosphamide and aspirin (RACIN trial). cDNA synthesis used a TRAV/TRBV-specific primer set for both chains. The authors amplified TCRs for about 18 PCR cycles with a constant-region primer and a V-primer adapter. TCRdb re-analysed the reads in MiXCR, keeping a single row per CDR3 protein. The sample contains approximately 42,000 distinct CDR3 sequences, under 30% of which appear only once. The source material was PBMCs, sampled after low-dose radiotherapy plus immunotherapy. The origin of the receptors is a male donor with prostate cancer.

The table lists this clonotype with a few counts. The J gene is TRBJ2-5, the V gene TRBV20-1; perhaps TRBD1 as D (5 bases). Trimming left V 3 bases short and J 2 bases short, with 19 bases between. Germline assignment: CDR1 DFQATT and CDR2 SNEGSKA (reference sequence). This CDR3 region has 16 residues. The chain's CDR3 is CSASPEGQGNQETQYF. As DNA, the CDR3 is TGCAGTGCTAGTCCCGAAGGGCAGGGCAATCAAGAGACCCAGTACTTC.

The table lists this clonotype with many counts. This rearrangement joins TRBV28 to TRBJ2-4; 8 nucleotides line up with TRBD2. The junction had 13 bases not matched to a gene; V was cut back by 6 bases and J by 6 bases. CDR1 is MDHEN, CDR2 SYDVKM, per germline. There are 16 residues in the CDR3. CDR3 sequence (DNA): TGTGCCAGCAGCCCTAACTTAGCGGGAATTTTAAACATTCAGTACTTC. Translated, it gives CASSPNLAGILNIQYF.

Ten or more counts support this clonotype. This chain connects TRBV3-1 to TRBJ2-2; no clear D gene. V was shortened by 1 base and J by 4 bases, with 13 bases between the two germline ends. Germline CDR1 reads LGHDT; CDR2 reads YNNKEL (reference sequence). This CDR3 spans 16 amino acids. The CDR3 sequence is CASSQVWGSGTGELFF. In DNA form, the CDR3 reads TGTGCCAGCAGCCAAGTATGGGGATCCGGCACCGGGGAGCTGTTTTTT.

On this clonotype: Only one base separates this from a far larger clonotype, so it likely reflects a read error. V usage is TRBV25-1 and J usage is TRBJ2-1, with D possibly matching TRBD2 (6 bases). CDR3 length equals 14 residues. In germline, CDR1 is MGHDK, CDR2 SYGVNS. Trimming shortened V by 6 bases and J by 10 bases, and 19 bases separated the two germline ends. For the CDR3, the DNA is TGTGCCAGCAGGGATAGCGGCTACTCCTACGAGCAGTTCTTC. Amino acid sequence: CASRDSGYSYEQFF. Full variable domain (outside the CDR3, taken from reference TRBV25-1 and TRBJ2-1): EADIYQTPRYLVIGTGKKITLECSQTMGHDKMYWYQQDPGMELHLIHYSYGVNSTEKGDLSSESTVSRIRTEHFPLTLESARPSHTSQYLCASRDSGYSYEQFFGPGTRLTVL.

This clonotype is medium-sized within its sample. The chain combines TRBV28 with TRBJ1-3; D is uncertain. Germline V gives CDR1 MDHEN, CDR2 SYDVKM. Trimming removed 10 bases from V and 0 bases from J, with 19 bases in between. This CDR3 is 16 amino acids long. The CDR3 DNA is TGTGCCACCACCTTTCCAGGCAACCCCTCTGGAAACACCATATATTTT. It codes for CATTFPGNPSGNTIYF.

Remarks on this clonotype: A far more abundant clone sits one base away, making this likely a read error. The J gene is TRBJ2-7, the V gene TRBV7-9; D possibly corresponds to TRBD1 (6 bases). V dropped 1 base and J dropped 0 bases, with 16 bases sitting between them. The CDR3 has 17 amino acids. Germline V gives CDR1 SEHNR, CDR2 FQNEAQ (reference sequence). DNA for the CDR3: TGTGCCAGCAGCTTAGGATTTTTGGGGGCCAGCTCCTACGAGCAGTACTTC. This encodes CASSLGFLGASSYEQYF.

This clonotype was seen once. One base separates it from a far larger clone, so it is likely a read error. DNA of the CDR3: TGCGCCAGCAGCCGCGCTCCGGGACTAGCGGGGGGAGAGACCCAGTTCTTC. Translation gives CASSRAPGLAGGETQFF. V usage is TRBV5-1 and J usage is TRBJ2-1; TRBD2 aligns across 15 bases. The trim removed 4 bases at V and 13 bases at J, leaving 15 bases unmatched. In germline, CDR1 is SGHRS, CDR2 YFSETQ. The CDR3 is 17 residues long.

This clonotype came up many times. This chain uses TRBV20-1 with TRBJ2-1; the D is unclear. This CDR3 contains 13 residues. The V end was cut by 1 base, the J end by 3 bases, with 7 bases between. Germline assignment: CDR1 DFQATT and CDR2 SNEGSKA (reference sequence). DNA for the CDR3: TGCAGTGCTAGAGTGCCTAACTACAATGAGCAGTTCTTC. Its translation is CSARVPNYNEQFF.

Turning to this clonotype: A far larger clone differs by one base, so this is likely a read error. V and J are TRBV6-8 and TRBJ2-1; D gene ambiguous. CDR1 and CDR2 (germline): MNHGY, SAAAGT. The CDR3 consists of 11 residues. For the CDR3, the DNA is TGTCCCATTGGTGTTAAGAATGAGCAGTTCTTC. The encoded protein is CPIGVKNEQFF.

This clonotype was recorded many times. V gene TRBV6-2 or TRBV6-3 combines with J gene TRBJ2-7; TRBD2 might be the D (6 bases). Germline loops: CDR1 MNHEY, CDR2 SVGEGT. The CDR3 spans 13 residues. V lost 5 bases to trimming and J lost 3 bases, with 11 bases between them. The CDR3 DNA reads TGTGCCAGCAGTGAGGAGGGCAGCTACGAGCAGTACTTC. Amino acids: CASSEEGSYEQYF.

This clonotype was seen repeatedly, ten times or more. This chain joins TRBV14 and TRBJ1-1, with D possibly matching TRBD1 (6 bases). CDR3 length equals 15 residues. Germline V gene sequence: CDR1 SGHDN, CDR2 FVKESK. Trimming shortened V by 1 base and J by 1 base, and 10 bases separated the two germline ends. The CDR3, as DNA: TGTGCCAGCAGCCAAGGGGGGCAGCGGAACACTGAAGCTTTCTTT. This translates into CASSQGGQRNTEAFF.

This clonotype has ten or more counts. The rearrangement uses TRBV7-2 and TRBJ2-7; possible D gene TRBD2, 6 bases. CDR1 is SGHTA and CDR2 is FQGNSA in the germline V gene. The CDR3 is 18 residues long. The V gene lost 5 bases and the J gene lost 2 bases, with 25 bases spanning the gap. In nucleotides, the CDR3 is TGTGCCAGCAGCCCCCCGTCAGGAGGGTTCATCAGACCCTACGAGCAGTACTTC. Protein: CASSPPSGGFIRPYEQYF. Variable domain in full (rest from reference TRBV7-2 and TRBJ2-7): GAGVSQSPSNKVTEKGKDVELRCDPISGHTALYWYRQSLGQGLEFLIYFQGNSAPDKSGLPSDRFSAERTGGSVSTLTIQRTQQEDSAVYLCASSPPSGGFIRPYEQYFGPGTRLTVT.

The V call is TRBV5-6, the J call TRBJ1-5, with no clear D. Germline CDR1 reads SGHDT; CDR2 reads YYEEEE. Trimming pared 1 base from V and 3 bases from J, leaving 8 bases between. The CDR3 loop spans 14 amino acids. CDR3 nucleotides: TGTGCCAGCAGCTTGAGGAGCTACAATCAGCCCCAGCATTTT. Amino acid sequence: CASSLRSYNQPQHF.